By sample fraction, the clone carrying this TCR beta chain is medium-sized. Its specificity is unknown. This entry comes from a study of immune heterogeneity within non-small cell lung tumors. The study, taken as a whole, reports: Largely, high-frequency T-cell receptor beta clonotypes differed from one individual patient to another. Although only moderate, the correlation of local T-cell clonality with local tumor mutational burden was significant (R about 0.37). Site-unique high-frequency clones occurred alongside identical dominant CDR3 beta clonotypes that recurred across tumor sites within a patient.

Multiplex PCR (32 V and 13 J primers) was used to amplify the TCR beta CDR3. TCRdb reanalysed the multiplex PCR reads using MiXCR and keeps one entry per CDR3 protein. The sample holds around 20,000 distinct CDR3 sequences; 28% are singletons and the top ten take more than 4%. V shed 1 base, J shed 5 bases, and the junction held 5 bases outside the gene matches. Germline V gene data show CDR1 as SGHAT and CDR2 as FQNNGV. The CDR3 is 14 residues long. Per sample, approximately 0.6 ug of bulk tumor genomic DNA was the template used. Every primary tumor yielded several biopsies, spaced far apart, that were taken during surgery. Each patient presented with untreated, newly diagnosed non-small cell lung cancer and received curative surgery.

The chain is built from TRBV11-2 and TRBJ2-7, with 7 bases that match TRBD1. This sequence was found in a man between 40 and 49 years old with non-small cell lung cancer. Sequenced material: lung tumor tissue. The CDR3: CASSLGVGTDEQYF. The CDR3 nucleotides read TGTGCCAGCAGCTTAGGGGTGGGGACAGACGAGCAGTACTTC.